This TCR beta chain was sequenced for a study of cytomegalovirus exposure and HLA in healthy donors. On the study more broadly: Out of about 190 million T cells, an earlier analysis found 117 million unique TCR beta sequences in total. The early release's HLA-typed donors yielded 65 million to 85 million unique TCRs.

V shed 3 bases and J shed 4 bases, with 7 bases lying between them. The CDR3 is 13 amino acids. Germline CDR1 is SGHDN and CDR2 is FVKESK. PCR primers comprised 60 Vbeta and 13 Jbeta primers. Sequencing used immunoSEQ multiplex PCR; TCRdb keeps in-frame clones, though not all of them. The profile shows approximately 100,000 clones, approximately 86% of them singletons. Study-level points and caveats: When a later analysis compared HLA-associated TCR beta chains with equally common others, the HLA-associated chains turned out to be more clonally expanded and to have lower generation probabilities. Reports indicate that TCR beta sequences accurately predicted the HLA-A and HLA-B alleles of most subjects.

Notes on this clone: The antigen is unknown.

The V gene is TRBV14, the J gene TRBJ1-5; D not certain. The receptor was isolated from a man aged 25-40 years in good health and CMV-seropositive. Sequencing input: PBMCs. This CDR3 reads CASSQGGNQPQHF. Written as DNA, the CDR3 is TGTGCCAGCAGCCAGGGAGGGAATCAGCCCCAGCATTTT. Full variable domain (remainder filled in from reference TRBV14 and TRBJ1-5): EAGVTQFPSHSVIEKGQTVTLRCDPISGHDNLYWYRRVMGKEIKFLLHFVKESKQDESGMPNNRFLAERTGGTYSTLKVQPAELEDSGVYFCASSQGGNQPQHFGDGTRLSIL.